The T cell receptor beta chain described here comes from a study of blood T cell repertoires in COVID-19. Across the whole study: The samples span acute and convalescent COVID-19 from the United States, Italy and Spain. T cells, B-cell-depleted T cells, or PBMCs provided the cDNA or gDNA that served as material.

The V and J ends lost 3 bases and 4 bases, in that order; junction bases with no gene match: 4. The CDR3 runs to 16 residues. Germline V CDR1 and CDR2: SNHLY, FYNNEI. In the study's own analysis: Amplification with reference gene primers provided the estimates of nucleated cell counts. Libraries were prepared by immunoSEQ multiplex PCR; TCRdb keeps only in-frame clonotypes and omits some of them. That table furnishes V, J and clone size, whereas the DNA furnished D and trimming. The sample holds 410,000 or so clones, just over 85% seen once. This sequence joins TRBV2 and TRBJ2-1; 12 positions match TRBD2. The TCR originated in a woman in her twenties or thirties with active or convalescent COVID-19. The sample comprised peripheral blood. CDR3 residues: CASSDGLAGGYNEQFF. The CDR3 DNA follows: TGTGCCAGCAGTGACGGCCTAGCGGGAGGGTACAATGAGCAGTTCTTC.